The present T cell receptor (beta chain) was sequenced within a study of T cell clonotyping in hematopoietic cell transplantation. The ends were cut back, 2 bases at V and 8 bases at J, with 12 bases in the middle. Germline V gives CDR1 ENHRY, CDR2 SYGVKD. This CDR3 comprises 13 residues. To note about this clone: Its antigen is not known.

Study-level results: Cells were unsorted, so CD4 and CD8 contributions were not separated.

Sequencing used immunoSEQ multiplex PCR; TCRdb keeps in-frame clones, though not all of them. The data hold about 11,000 clones, with approximately 88% observed a single time. J is TRBJ1-2 and V is TRBV10-3, with D possibly TRBD1 on 5 matching bases. Sequenced here: PBMCs, sampled 180 days after allogeneic stem cell transplant. The receptor comes from a male patient aged 55 to 70 who had an allogeneic stem cell transplant from an unrelated donor, so the T cells may come from the graft donor. Some clones in this sample may be carry-over from other donors' samples. The CDR3 DNA is TGTGCCATCAGTGAGGACGGGGCCGGCGGCTACACCTTC. This sequence encodes CAISEDGAGGYTF.